The clone carrying this T cell receptor (beta chain) was observed at least ten times. No antigen is known for it. The protein recorded in TCRdb does not match the translated DNA at residue 13; the protein presented here comes from translating the DNA. Mouse gene names apply. The read ends 3 residues before the CDR3 terminus; that terminus is restored from the germline J gene. The sample belongs to a study of CD8+ T cells in alopecia areata. Germline V gives CDR1 NNHDY, CDR2 SYVADS. With V trimmed by 0 bases and J by 6 bases, 1 base remained unmatched. The CDR3 is made up of 16 amino acids. General study results and limits: Scalp specimens additionally yield sequences from normal skin's resident alphabeta T cells. More clonal than normal scalp was lesional scalp, particularly alopecia totalis/universalis.

Once RNA had been extracted, it was reverse transcribed into cDNA to act as the sequencing template. The method was immunoSEQ multiplex PCR; TCRdb's version includes in-frame clones alone and lacks a portion of them. The record shows about 110,000 clones for this sample, with no singletons present. Sequences were obtained from lesional skin. This receptor was taken from a C3H/HeJ mouse with alopecia areata. The strain's MHC type: H2-k. This chain uses TRBV13-3 with TRBJ1-6; 12 bases are shared with TRBD1. TRBJ1-6 is marked as an open reading frame, function uncertain. The sequenced part of the CDR3 DNA is TGTGCCAGCAGTGATGAGGGACAGGGGGCTAATTCGCCC. It encodes CASSDEGQGANSP. The entire CDR3 protein reads CASSDEGQGANSPLYF.